Listed below are T cell receptor beta chains from one sample, sequenced in a study of cytomegalovirus exposure and HLA in healthy donors. The repertoire was sequenced with immunoSEQ multiplex PCR; TCRdb's copy has only in-frame clones and lacks some. The sample carries about 110,000 clones, around three quarters recorded once. The sample was PBMCs. All receptors come from a woman aged 30 to 39 in good health and CMV-seronegative. The CDR3 runs from the conserved cysteine through the conserved F or W. The order of the fields is V gene, J gene, CDR3 protein.

>TRBV19|TRBJ1-3
CATGREAGNTIYF
>TRBV28|NA
CASSVISSHEQYF
>TRBV29-1|TRBJ2-5
CSVEVGGPETQYF
>TRBV11-2|TRBJ2-1
CASSLVRQGNEQFF
>TRBV5-1|TRBJ2-7
CATGQAGSGEQYF
>TRBV4-1|TRBJ1-2
CASSQGQGSSRGYTF
>TRBV10-2|TRBJ1-1
CASSDKDKAFF
>TRBV5-4|TRBJ1-1
CASRLGGPTGGTEAFF
>TRBV6-6|TRBJ1-2
CASSSEVNYGYTF
>TRBV10-3|TRBJ2-7
CAISGWTSGTEQYF
>TRBV7-2|TRBJ2-2
CASSSRVATGELFF
>TRBV4-3|TRBJ2-3
CASSRLGTGSTDTQYF
>TRBV7-9|TRBJ1-2
CASSLVGAGNYGYTF
>TRBV2|TRBJ2-2
CASSDRGLPNTGELFF
>TRBV29-1|TRBJ2-7
CSAGQIYEQYF
>TRBV19|TRBJ1-1
CASIRSGPGIGEAFF
>TRBV5-1|TRBJ2-7
CASSLSGVGQYF
>TRBV5-1|TRBJ2-7
CASSFLTGSHEQYF
>TRBV7-2|TRBJ2-7
CASSLARDRLYEQYF
>TRBV28|TRBJ2-7
CASSLGRYEQYF
>TRBV2|TRBJ2-3
CASSGLAEVDTQYF
>TRBV18|TRBJ1-6
CASSPRQDLYNSPLHF
>TRBV5-4|TRBJ2-7
CASSLGGTGGGEQYF
>TRBV5-1|TRBJ1-2
CASSPGLSLYGYTF
>TRBV14|TRBJ2-1
CASSQVTSGGRQFF
>TRBV5-1|TRBJ2-1
CASTDREFHNEQFF
>TRBV5-1|TRBJ2-5
CASRTAGETQYF
>TRBV5-1|TRBJ1-2
CASSWGQNYGYTF
>TRBV7-9|TRBJ2-7
CASSSSGPGKTVSSYEQYF
>TRBV6-5|TRBJ1-2
CASRQGAYGYTF
>TRBV11-3|TRBJ2-7
CASSLKTSGRDTYEQYF
>TRBV6-5|TRBJ1-5
CASSSTGFLSNQPQHF
>TRBV18|TRBJ1-6
CASSPTGHNSPLHF
>TRBV6-5|TRBJ2-7
CASRPGKRESYEQYF
>TRBV13|TRBJ1-1
CASSLVPGSEAFF
>TRBV14|TRBJ1-2
CASSQDRAEIYGYTF
>TRBV29-1|TRBJ2-1
CSVDGLAGVHYNEQFF
>TRBV7-6|TRBJ2-7
CASSPSPRLAASYEQYF
>TRBV7-8|TRBJ1-1
CASSLGTGIAFF
>TRBV4-3|TRBJ1-3
CASSQYPRAAGNTIYF
>TRBV5-1|TRBJ2-7
CASSLDRRVSSYEQYF
>TRBV28|TRBJ1-1
CASSFGTGLEAFF
>TRBV7-2|TRBJ2-5
CASSLTSGYQETQYF
>TRBV5-4|TRBJ2-7
CASSGRDSVLEQYF
>TRBV6-5|TRBJ2-2
CASTTGLGELFF
>TRBV28|TRBJ1-2
CASRLTGSLYGYTF
>TRBV5-1|TRBJ1-1
CASSLAGGFGAEAFF
>TRBV7-3|TRBJ2-1
CASSPSGNNEQFF
>TRBV5-6|TRBJ1-2
CASSDRLANYGYTF
>TRBV4-1|TRBJ1-2
CASSQAVGAGYTF
>TRBV11-2|NA
CASSFGTGKNYEQYF
>TRBV19|TRBJ1-3
CASRGGDSGNTIYF
>TRBV30|TRBJ2-7
CAWSALRTGLIQYF
>TRBV6-6|TRBJ1-1
CASSYSPSMNTEAFF
>TRBV10-1|TRBJ2-3
CASRSGTSGASTDTQYF
>TRBV9|TRBJ2-7
CASSVSDSHEQYF
>TRBV4-3|TRBJ2-7
CASSQDSASMGSEQYF
>TRBV7-2|TRBJ2-4
CASSSDRVSKNIQYF
>TRBV20-1|TRBJ2-5
CSVTGVETQYF